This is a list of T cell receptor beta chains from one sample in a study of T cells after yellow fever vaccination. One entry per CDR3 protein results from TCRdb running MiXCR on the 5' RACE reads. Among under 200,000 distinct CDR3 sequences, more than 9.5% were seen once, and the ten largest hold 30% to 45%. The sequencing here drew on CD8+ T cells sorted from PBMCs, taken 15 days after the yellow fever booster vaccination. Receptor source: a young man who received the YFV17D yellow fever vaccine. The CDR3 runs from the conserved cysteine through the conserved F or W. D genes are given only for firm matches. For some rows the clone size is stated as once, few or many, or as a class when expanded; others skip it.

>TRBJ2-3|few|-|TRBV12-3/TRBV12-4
TGTGCCAGCAGTTTAGTCGGGGGCCCGAGCACAGATACGCAGTATTTT
CASSLVGGPSTDTQYF
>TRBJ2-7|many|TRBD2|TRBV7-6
TGTGCCAGCAGCTTATCCGGCGGGGGGCAGTACGAGCAGTACTTC
CASSLSGGGQYEQYF
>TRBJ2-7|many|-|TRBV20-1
TGCAGTGCTAGTTATAACTCCTACGAGCAGTACTTC
CSASYNSYEQYF
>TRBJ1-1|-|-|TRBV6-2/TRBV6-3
TGTGCCAGCAGGGGTACCGGGTACACTGAAGCTTTCTTT
CASRGTGYTEAFF
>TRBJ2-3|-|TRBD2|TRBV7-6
TGTGCCAGCAGCTTGAGCGGGGATGAATCAGATACGCAGTATTTT
CASSLSGDESDTQYF
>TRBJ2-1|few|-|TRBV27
TGTGCCAGCAGTTCCCCAGGGTTTGAGCAGTTCTTC
CASSSPGFEQFF
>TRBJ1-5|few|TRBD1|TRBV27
TGTGCCACCGGACAGGGGTCTAATCAGCCCCAGCATTTT
CATGQGSNQPQHF
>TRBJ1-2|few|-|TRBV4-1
TGCGCCAGCAGCCAAGATAGTTCCCCACGCTATGGCTACACCTTC
CASSQDSSPRYGYTF
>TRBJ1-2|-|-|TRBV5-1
TGCGCCAGCAGCCACGGACAGACCCTCTATGGCTACACCTTC
CASSHGQTLYGYTF
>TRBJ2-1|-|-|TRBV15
TGTGCCACCAGCTTACGACAGGTGGGGCTCAATGAGCAGTTCTTC
CATSLRQVGLNEQFF
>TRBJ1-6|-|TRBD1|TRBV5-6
TGTGCCAGCAGCCTTCGACAGGGAAATTCACCCCTCCACTTT
CASSLRQGNSPLHF
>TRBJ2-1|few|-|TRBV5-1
TGCGCCAGCAGCTTACCCTTAGGACAGAGAGTGAGTGAGCAGTTCTTC
CASSLPLGQRVSEQFF
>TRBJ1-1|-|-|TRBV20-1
TGCAGTGCTAGGATTACAGGGAACACTGAAGCTTTCTTT
CSARITGNTEAFF
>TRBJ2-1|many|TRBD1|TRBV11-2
TGTGCCAGCTCCTCCGCCCGGGACAGAATATACAATGAGCAGTTCTTC
CASSSARDRIYNEQFF
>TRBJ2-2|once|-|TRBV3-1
TGTGCCAGCAGCCCGTCGTTACGATGGTACACCGGGGAGCTGTTTTTT
CASSPSLRWYTGELFF
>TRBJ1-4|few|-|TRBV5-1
TGCGCCAGCAGCTTGGCAGGGGAAACTAATGAAAAACTGTTTTTT
CASSLAGETNEKLFF
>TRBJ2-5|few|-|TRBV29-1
TGCAGCGTTGGGAACCGTAGAATGGGAGAGACCCAGTACTTC
CSVGNRRMGETQYF
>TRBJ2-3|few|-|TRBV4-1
TGCGCCAGCAGCCAAGACGGTAGGGGCCCTAGCACAGATACGCAGTATTTT
CASSQDGRGPSTDTQYF
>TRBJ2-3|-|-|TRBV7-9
TGTGCCAGCAGCTTGGGACCTTCCACAGATACGCAGTATTTT
CASSLGPSTDTQYF
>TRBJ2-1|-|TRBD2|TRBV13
TGTGCCAGCAGTTCGACCACGGGACTAGTAGACGGTGAGCAGTTCTTC
CASSSTTGLVDGEQFF
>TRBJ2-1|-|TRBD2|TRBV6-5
TGTGCCAGCAGCTTGACTAGCGGTAGCTCCTACAATGAGCAGTTCTTC
CASSLTSGSSYNEQFF
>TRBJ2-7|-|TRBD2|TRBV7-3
TGTGCCAGCAGCGTTAGCGGGGGGGATGAGCAGTACTTC
CASSVSGGDEQYF
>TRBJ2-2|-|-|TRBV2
TGTGCCATCGACACAGGGAGAGAGACCGGGGAGCTGTTTTTT
CAIDTGRETGELFF
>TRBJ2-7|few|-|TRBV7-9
TGTGCCAGCAGACCCTCAACTGCCTACGAGCAGTACTTC
CASRPSTAYEQYF
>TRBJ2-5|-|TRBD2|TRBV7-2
TGTGCCAGCAGCACTAGCGGGGGGGCCCTGGAGACCCAGTACTTC
CASSTSGGALETQYF
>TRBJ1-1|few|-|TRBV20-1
TGCAGTGCTGGATCCGGGACCATACTCGAGGGTGAAGCTTTCTTT
CSAGSGTILEGEAFF
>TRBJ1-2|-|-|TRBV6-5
TGTGCCAGCACCCCAGGGGCCAACTATGGCTACACCTTC
CASTPGANYGYTF
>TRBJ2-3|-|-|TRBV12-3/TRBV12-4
TGTGCCAGCAGTTTTGAGGGGACTAGCACAGATACGCAGTATTTT
CASSFEGTSTDTQYF
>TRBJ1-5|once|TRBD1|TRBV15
TGTGCCACCAGCAGAGGGATCACAGGGGCAAATCAGCCCCAGCATTTT
CATSRGITGANQPQHF
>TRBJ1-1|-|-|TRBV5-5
TGTGCCAGCAGCTTGGCGGTCACTGAAGCTTTCTTT
CASSLAVTEAFF
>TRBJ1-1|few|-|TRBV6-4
TGTGCCAGCAGTGACTCGTGGGGCCGGACTGAAGCTTTCTTT
CASSDSWGRTEAFF
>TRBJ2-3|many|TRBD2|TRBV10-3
TGTGCCATCAGCGCCGGGACTAGCGACACAGATACGCAGTATTTT
CAISAGTSDTDTQYF
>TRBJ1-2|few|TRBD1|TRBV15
TGTGCCACCAGAATGGGACAGACCGGCTATGGCTACACCTTC
CATRMGQTGYGYTF
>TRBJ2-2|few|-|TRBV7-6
TGTGCCAGCAGCTTAGGAATTAGCACGGGGGAGCTGTTTTTT
CASSLGISTGELFF
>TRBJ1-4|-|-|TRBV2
TGTGCCAGCAGAGCTACGTCAACTAATGAAAAACTGTTTTTT
CASRATSTNEKLFF
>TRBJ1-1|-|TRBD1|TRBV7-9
TGTGCCAGCAGTTCGACAGGGGGTATGAACACTGAAGCTTTCTTT
CASSSTGGMNTEAFF
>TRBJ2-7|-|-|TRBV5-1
TGCGCCAGCAGCTTGGCCTATTTGGGTGTGGACTACGAGCAGTACTTC
CASSLAYLGVDYEQYF
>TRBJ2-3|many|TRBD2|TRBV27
TGTGCCAGCAGTTCGACTAGCGGGGGGGACGCAGATACGCAGTATTTT
CASSSTSGGDADTQYF
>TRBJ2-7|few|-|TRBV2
TGTGCCAGCAGTGAACAACTCGGACAGACCTACGAGCAGTACTTC
CASSEQLGQTYEQYF
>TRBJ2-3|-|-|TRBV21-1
TGTGCCAGCAGCAAACAGCGGGACATCGATTTT
CASSKQRDIDF
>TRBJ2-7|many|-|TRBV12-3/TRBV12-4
TGTGCCAGCACAGGCAGAAGGGGCGCCTACGAGCAGTACTTC
CASTGRRGAYEQYF
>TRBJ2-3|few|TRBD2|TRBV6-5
TGTGCCAGCAGTTACTCCGGGAGATCCGGACTAGCGGGGTTTACAGATACGCAGTATTTT
CASSYSGRSGLAGFTDTQYF
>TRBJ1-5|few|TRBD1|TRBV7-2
TGTGCCAGCAGGCGGACAGGGATCTTGCAGCCCCAGCATTTT
CASRRTGILQPQHF
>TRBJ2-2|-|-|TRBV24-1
TGTTCCACCAGTGATTCCCTCTCGGCCGGGGAGCTGTTTTTT
CSTSDSLSAGELFF
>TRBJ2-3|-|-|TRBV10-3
TGTGCCATCAGCTCACAGGGTTTTTTGACAGATACGCAGTATTTT
CAISSQGFLTDTQYF